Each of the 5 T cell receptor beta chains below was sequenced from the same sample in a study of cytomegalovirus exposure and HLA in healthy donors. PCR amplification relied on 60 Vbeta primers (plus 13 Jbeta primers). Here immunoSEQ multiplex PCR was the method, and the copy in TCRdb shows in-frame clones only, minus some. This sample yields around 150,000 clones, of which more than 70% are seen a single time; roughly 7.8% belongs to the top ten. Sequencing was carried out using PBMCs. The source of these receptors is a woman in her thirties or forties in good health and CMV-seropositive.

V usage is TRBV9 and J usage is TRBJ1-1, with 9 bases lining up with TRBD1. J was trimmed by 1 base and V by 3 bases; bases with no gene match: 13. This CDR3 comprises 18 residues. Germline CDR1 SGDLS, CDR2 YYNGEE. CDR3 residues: CASSALPGQGVWNTEAFF. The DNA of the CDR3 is TGTGCCAGCAGCGCACTTCCGGGACAGGGTGTGTGGAACACTGAAGCTTTCTTT.

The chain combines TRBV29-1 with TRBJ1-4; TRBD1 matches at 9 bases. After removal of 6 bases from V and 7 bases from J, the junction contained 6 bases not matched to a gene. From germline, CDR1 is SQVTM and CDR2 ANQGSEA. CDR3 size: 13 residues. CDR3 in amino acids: CSVHRTGAEKLFF. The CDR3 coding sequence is TGCAGCGTACATCGGACAGGGGCTGAAAAACTGTTTTTT. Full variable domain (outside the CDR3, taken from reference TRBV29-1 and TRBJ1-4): SAVISQKPSRDICQRGTSLTIQCQVDSQVTMMFWYRQQPGQSLTLIATANQGSEATYESGFVIDKFPISRPNLTFSTLTVSNMSPEDSSIYLCSVHRTGAEKLFFGSGTQLSVL.

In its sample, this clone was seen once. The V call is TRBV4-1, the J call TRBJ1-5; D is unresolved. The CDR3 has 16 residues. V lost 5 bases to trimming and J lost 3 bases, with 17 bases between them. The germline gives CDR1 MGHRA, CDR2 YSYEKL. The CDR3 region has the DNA TGCGCCAGCAGCTTAGCCCCGGGAGGTAACAATCAGCCCCAGCATTTT. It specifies CASSLAPGGNNQPQHF.

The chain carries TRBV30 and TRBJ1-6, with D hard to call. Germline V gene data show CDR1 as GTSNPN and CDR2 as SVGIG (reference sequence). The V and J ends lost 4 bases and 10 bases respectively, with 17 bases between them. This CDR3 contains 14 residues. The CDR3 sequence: CAWIGRVGESPLHF. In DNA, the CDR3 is TGTGCCTGGATCGGACGGGTTGGGGAGTCACCCCTCCACTTT.

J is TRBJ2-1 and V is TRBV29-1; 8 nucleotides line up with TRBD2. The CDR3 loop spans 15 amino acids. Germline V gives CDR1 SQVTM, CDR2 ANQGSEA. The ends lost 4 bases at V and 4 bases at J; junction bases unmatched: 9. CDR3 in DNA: TGCAGCGTTGGAGATGGCGGGGGGACATACAATGAGCAGTTCTTC. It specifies CSVGDGGGTYNEQFF.